This entry concerns a single T cell receptor beta chain. The CDR3 has 19 residues. The V end lost 1 base, the J end lost 9 bases, and 28 bases lay between the germline ends. In germline, CDR1 is LNHDA, CDR2 SQIVND (reference sequence). TCRdb keeps only in-frame clones here, not all; method: immunoSEQ multiplex PCR. The sample records tens of thousands of clones, about four fifths being singletons. The entry originates in a study of blood T cell repertoires in COVID-19. The chain joins TRBV19 to TRBJ2-4; no clear D. The TCR was taken from a woman aged 55-70 years with acute or convalescent COVID-19. The specimen sequenced was peripheral blood. The CDR3 region has the DNA TGTGCCAGTAGTATAGTGACGAGTCCGGCTAAGAGGTTGCGTACCATTCAGTACTTC. Translated: CASSIVTSPAKRLRTIQYF. The full variable domain, with the rest looked up from reference TRBV19 and TRBJ2-4, is DGGITQSPKYLFRKEGQNVTLSCEQNLNHDAMYWYRQDPGQGLRLIYYSQIVNDFQKGDIAEGYSVSREKKESFPLTVTSAQKNPTAFYLCASSIVTSPAKRLRTIQYFGAGTRLSVL.